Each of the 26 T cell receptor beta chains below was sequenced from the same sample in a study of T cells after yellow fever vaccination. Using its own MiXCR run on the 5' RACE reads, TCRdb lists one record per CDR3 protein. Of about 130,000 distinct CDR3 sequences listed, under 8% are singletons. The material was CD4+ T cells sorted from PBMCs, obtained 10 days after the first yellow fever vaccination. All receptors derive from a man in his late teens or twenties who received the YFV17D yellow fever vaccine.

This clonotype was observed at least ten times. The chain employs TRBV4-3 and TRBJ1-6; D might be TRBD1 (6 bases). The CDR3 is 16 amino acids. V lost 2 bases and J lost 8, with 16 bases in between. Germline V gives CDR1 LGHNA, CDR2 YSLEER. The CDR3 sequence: CASSQIQGPRDSPLHF. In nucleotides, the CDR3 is TGCGCCAGCAGCCAAATTCAGGGGCCAAGGGATTCACCCCTCCACTTT.

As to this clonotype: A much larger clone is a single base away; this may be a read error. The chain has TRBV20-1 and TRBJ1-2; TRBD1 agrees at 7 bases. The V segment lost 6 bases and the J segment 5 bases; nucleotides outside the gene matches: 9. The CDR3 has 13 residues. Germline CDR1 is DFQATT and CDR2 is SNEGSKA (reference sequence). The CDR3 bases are TGCAGTGCCGACAGGGAGGACGGATATGGCTACACCTTC. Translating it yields CSADREDGYGYTF.

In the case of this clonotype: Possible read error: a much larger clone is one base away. The CDR3 DNA is TGCAGTGCAGCCGACAGGGGGGGAGGCGAAAAACTGTTTTTT. It is translated as CSAADRGGGEKLFF. This sequence joins TRBV20-1 and TRBJ1-4, with 9 positions matching TRBD1. The trim removed 6 bases at V and 8 bases at J, leaving 10 bases unmatched. CDR1 and CDR2 from the germline V gene are DFQATT and SNEGSKA (reference sequence). The CDR3 consists of 14 residues.

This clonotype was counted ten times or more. The CDR3 DNA is TGTGCCAGCAGTTTACTACCCCACTCCAGCGGGGTAATTAATGAGCAGTTCTTC. As protein: CASSLLPHSSGVINEQFF. The chain links TRBV6-5 to TRBJ2-1; TRBD2 matches 7 bases. Trimming removed 4 bases from V and 7 bases from J; junction bases left unmatched: 19. The CDR3 extends over 18 amino acids. The V gene's germline CDR1 is MNHEY and CDR2 SVGAGI.

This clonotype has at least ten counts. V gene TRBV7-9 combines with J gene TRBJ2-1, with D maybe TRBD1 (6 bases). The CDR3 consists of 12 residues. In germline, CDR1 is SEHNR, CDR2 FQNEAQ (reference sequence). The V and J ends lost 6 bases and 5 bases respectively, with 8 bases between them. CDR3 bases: TGTGCCAGCAGTCGGACAGACAATGAGCAGTTCTTC. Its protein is CASSRTDNEQFF.

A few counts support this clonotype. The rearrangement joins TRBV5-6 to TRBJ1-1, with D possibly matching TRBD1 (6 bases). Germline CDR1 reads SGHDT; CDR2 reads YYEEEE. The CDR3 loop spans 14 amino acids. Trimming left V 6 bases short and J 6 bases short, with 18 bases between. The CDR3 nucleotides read TGTGCCAGCAAAAGGAAAACAGGGAGCCCTGAAGCTTTCTTT. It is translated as CASKRKTGSPEAFF.

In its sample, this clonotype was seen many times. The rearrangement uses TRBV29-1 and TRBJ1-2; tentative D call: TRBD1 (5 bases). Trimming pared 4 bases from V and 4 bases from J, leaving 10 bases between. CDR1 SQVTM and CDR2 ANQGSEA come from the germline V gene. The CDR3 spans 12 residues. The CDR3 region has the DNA TGCAGCGTTGGGAGTGGGGGCTATGGCTACACCTTC. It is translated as CSVGSGGYGYTF.

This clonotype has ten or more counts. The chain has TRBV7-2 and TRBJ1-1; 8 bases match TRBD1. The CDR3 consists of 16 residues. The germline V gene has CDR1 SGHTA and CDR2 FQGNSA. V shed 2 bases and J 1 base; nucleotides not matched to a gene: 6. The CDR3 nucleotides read TGTGCCAGCAGCTTAAACCCCGGGACAGGGAACACTGAAGCTTTCTTT. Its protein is CASSLNPGTGNTEAFF.

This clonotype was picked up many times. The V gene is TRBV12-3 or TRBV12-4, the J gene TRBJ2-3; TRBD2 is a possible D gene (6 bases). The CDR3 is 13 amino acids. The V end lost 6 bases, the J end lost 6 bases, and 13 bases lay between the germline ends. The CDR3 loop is CASRPRLGDTQYF. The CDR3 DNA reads TGTGCCAGCAGACCCCGACTAGGCGATACGCAGTATTTT.

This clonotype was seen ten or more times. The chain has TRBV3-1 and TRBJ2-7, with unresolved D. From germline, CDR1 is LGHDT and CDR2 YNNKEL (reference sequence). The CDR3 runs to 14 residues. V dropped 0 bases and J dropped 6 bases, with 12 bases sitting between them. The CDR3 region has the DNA TGTGCCAGCAGCCAAGATCCCCCAGTGGCCGAGCAGTACTTC. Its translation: CASSQDPPVAEQYF.

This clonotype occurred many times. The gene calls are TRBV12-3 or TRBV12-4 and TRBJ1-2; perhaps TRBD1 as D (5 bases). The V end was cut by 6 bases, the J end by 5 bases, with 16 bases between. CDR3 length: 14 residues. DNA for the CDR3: TGTGCCAGCAGCCTGACCGGGGCCTCGTATGGCTACACCTTC. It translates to CASSLTGASYGYTF.

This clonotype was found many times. DNA of the CDR3: TGTGCCAGCAGCTCTCGGGGGCGGGGGGATGATACGCAGTATTTT. This encodes CASSSRGRGDDTQYF. The rearrangement uses TRBV7-8 and TRBJ2-3; 8 bases line up with TRBD2. Looked up from germline, CDR1 is SGHVS and CDR2 is FQNEAQ. The V gene end was trimmed by 4 bases and the J gene end by 6 bases; junction bases not matched to a gene: 9. The CDR3 has 15 residues.

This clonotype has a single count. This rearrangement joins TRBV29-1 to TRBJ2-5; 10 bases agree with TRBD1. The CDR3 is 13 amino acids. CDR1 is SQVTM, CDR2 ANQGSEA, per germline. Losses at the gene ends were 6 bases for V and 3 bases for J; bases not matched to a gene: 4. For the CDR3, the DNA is TGCAGCGTATCGACAGGGGGCGAAGAGACCCAGTACTTC. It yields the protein CSVSTGGEETQYF.

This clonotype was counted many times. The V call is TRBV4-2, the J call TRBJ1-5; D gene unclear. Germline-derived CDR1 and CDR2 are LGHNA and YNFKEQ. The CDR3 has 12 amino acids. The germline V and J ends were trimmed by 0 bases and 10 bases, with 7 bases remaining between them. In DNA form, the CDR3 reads TGTGCCAGCAGCCAAGATAGGCAACCCCAGCATTTT. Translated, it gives CASSQDRQPQHF.

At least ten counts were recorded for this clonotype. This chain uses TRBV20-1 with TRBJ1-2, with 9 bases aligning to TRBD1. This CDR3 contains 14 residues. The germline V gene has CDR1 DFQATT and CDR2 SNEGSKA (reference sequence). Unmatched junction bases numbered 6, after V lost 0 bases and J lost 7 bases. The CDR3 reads CSAREQGQGSGYTF. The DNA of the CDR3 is TGCAGTGCTAGAGAGCAGGGACAGGGTTCTGGCTACACCTTC.

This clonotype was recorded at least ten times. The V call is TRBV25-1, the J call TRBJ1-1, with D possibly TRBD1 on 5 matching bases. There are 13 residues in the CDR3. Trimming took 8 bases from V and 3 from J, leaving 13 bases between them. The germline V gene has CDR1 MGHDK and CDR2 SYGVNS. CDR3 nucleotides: TGTGCCAGCGCCGGGGGTGGGCACACTGAAGCTTTCTTT. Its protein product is CASAGGGHTEAFF.

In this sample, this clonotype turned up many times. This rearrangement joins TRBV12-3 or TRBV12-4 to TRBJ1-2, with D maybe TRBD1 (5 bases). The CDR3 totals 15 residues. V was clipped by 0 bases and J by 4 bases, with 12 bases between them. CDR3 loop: CASSLAGGRAYGYTF. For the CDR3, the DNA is TGTGCCAGCAGTTTAGCTGGGGGGAGGGCCTATGGCTACACCTTC.

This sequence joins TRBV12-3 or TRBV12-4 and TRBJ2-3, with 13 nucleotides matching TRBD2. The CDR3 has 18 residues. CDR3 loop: CTRRRTSGGFSSTDTQYF. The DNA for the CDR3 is TGTACCCGCAGACGGACTAGCGGGGGTTTCTCTAGCACAGATACGCAGTATTTT.

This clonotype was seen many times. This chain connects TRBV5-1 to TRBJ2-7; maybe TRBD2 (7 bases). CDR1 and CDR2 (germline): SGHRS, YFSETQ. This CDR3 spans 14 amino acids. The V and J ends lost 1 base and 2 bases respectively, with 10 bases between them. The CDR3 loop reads CASSLREGAYEQYV. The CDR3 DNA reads TGCGCCAGCAGCTTGAGGGAGGGGGCCTACGAGCAGTACGTC.

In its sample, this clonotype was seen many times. In DNA, the CDR3 is TGTGCCAGTAGTACCCCTCTCACTGGGGCCAACGTCCTGACTTTC. It is translated as CASSTPLTGANVLTF. This chain joins TRBV19 and TRBJ2-6; D gene ambiguous. The CDR3 is 15 residues long. Looked up from germline, CDR1 is LNHDA and CDR2 is SQIVND (reference sequence). V was cut by 4 bases and J by 2 bases, with 9 bases left in between.

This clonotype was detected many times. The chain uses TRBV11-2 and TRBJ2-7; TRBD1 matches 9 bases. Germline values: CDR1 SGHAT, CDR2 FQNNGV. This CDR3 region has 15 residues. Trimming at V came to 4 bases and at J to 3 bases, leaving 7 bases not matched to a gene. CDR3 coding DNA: TGTGCCAGCAGCTCTCTGGACAGGGGAATCTACGAGCAGTACTTC. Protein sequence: CASSSLDRGIYEQYF.

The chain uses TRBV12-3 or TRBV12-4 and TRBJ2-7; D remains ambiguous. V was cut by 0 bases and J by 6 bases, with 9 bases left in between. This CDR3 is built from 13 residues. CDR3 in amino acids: CASSLASPAEQYV. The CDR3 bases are TGTGCCAGCAGTTTAGCTTCCCCGGCCGAGCAGTACGTC.

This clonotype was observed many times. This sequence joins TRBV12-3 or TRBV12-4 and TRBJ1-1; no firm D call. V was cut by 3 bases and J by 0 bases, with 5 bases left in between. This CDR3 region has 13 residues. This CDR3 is CASSFGMNTEAFF. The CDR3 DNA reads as TGTGCCAGCAGTTTCGGGATGAACACTGAAGCTTTCTTT.

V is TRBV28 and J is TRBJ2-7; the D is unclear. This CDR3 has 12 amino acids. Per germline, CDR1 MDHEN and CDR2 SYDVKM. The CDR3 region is CVCASSSYEQYV. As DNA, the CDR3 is TGTGTGTGTGCTTCTAGCTCCTACGAGCAGTACGTC.

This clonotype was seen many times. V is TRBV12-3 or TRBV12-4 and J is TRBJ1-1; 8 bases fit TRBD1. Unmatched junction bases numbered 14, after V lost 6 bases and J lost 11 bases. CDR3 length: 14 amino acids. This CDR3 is CASSLTNGQGEAFF. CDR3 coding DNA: TGTGCCAGCAGCCTAACTAACGGACAGGGCGAGGCTTTCTTT.

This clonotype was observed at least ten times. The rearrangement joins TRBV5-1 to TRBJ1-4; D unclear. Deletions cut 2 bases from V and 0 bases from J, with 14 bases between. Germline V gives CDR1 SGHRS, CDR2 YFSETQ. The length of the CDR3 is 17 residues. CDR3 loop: CASSFGPPSATNEKLFF. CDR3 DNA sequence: TGCGCCAGCAGCTTCGGACCGCCATCTGCAACTAATGAAAAACTGTTTTTT.